Each of the 7 T cell receptor beta chains below was sequenced from the same sample in a study of OX40 agonist ivuxolimab in advanced cancers. Library creation used the immunoSEQ multiplex PCR assay. Not all clones reach the TCRdb copy of this immuneACCESS table, which keeps in-frame sequences only. Checked studies attribute under half of the gap to unresolved V genes and leave the rest unexplained. In this sample the table shows 48,000 or so clones, about 81% of which occur a single time. The ten largest clonotypes hold around 7.9% of the sample. Specimen: CD4+ or CD8+ T cells sorted from blood, collected in a trial of the OX40 agonist ivuxolimab. The receptor source for this set is an adult with an advanced solid tumor such as melanoma, head and neck, liver or kidney cancer.

The chain joins TRBV5-1 to TRBJ2-5; D gene ambiguous. The germline V gene encodes CDR1 SGHRS and CDR2 YFSETQ. CDR3 length: 14 residues. V was pared by 0 bases and J by 1 base, with 7 bases between. CDR3 sequence reads: CASSLVATQETQYF. DNA of the CDR3: TGCGCCAGCAGCTTGGTCGCTACCCAAGAGACCCAGTACTTC. Complete variable domain (other parts from reference TRBV5-1 and TRBJ2-5): KAGVTQTPRYLIKTRGQQVTLSCSPISGHRSVSWYQQTPGQGLQFLFEYFSETQRNKGNFPGRFSGRQFSNSRSEMNVSTLELGDSALYLCASSLVATQETQYFGPGTRLLVL.

The chain carries TRBV19 and TRBJ2-7, with 11 bases matching TRBD2. CDR3 length: 15 residues. The germline gives CDR1 LNHDA, CDR2 SQIVND (reference sequence). V was clipped by 5 bases and J by 0 bases; unmatched bases: 3. DNA of the CDR3: TGTGCCAGTAGTTGGGGGACTAGCGGCTCCTACGAGCAGTACTTC. This codes for CASSWGTSGSYEQYF.

V gene TRBV6-1 combines with J gene TRBJ1-4, with 8 bases that match TRBD1. Looked up from germline, CDR1 is MNHNS and CDR2 is SASEGT. With 3 bases clipped from V and 4 bases from J, the junction kept 1 base outside the gene matches. The CDR3 runs to 14 residues. The CDR3 bases are TGTGCCAGCAGTGAGGGACAGGATAATGAAAAACTGTTTTTT. Encoded protein: CASSEGQDNEKLFF.

CDR3 DNA: TGCAGCGTTGAGGGTGGCGGGAGGGCCTACAATGAGCAGTTCTTC. Residues: CSVEGGGRAYNEQFF. The rearrangement joins TRBV29-1 to TRBJ2-1; TRBD2 agrees at 9 bases. Trimming took 3 bases from V and 2 from J; bases not matched to a gene: 5. CDR1 is SQVTM and CDR2 is ANQGSEA in the germline V gene. This CDR3 has 15 amino acids.

This chain uses TRBV6-5 with TRBJ2-1, with 7 positions matching TRBD1. In germline, CDR1 is MNHEY, CDR2 SVGAGI. This CDR3 has 15 residues. J lost 4 bases, V lost 2 bases, and 5 bases had no gene match. DNA for the CDR3: TGTGCCAGCAGTTACCGGGACAGAGTTTACAATGAGCAGTTCTTC. Translated: CASSYRDRVYNEQFF.

The chain couples TRBV4-3 to TRBJ2-2; no clear D. CDR3 size: 15 residues. The germline V gene has CDR1 LGHNA and CDR2 YSLEER. V was cut by 2 bases and J by 0 bases, with 7 bases left in between. The CDR3 sequence: CASSQWLSNTGELFF. The CDR3, as DNA: TGCGCCAGCAGCCAATGGCTTTCGAACACCGGGGAGCTGTTTTTT.

In nucleotides, the CDR3 is TGTGCCTGGAGTGTAAGGTGGGGCGGGAGAGGGGAGACCCAGTACTTC. Its translation is CAWSVRWGGRGETQYF. The gene calls are TRBV30 and TRBJ2-5; 7 bases are shared with TRBD2. V lost 0 bases, J lost 5 bases, and 12 bases stayed unmatched. This CDR3 spans 16 amino acids. Germline CDR1 GTSNPN, CDR2 SVGIG (reference sequence).